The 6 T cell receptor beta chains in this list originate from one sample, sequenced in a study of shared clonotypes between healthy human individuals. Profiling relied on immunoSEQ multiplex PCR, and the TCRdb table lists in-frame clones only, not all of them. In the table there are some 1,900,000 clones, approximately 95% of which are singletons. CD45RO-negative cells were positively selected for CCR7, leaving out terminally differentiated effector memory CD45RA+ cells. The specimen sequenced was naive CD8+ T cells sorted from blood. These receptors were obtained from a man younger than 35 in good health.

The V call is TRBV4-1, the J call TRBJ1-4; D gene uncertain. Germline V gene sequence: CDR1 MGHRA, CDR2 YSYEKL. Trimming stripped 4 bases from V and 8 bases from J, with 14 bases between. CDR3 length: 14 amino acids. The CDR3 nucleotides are TGCGCCAGCAGCCCACGCCACGGCGGGGAAAAACTGTTTTTT. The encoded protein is CASSPRHGGEKLFF.

CDR3 nucleotides: TGTGCCAGCAGTTCTTTCCGGGACTTCTCGTTTGAGCAGTTCTTC. Translated: CASSSFRDFSFEQFF. This chain connects TRBV6-6 to TRBJ2-1, with TRBD2 as a possible D gene (6 bases). Trimming took 4 bases from V and 9 from J, leaving 19 bases between them. CDR1 and CDR2 from the germline V gene are MNHNY and SVGAGI (reference sequence). The CDR3 is 15 residues long.

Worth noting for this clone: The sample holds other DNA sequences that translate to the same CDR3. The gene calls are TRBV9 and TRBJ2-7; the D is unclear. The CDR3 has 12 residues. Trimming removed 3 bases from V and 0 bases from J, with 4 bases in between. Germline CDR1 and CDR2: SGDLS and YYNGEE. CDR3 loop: CASSADSYEQYF. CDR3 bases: TGTGCCAGCAGCGCAGACTCCTACGAGCAGTACTTC.

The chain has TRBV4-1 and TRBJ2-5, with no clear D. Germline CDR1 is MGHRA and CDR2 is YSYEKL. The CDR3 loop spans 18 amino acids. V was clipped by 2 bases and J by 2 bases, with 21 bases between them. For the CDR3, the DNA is TGCGCCAGCAGCCAATGGGATTTGTCGATACCTTCTCAAGAGACCCAGTACTTC. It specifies CASSQWDLSIPSQETQYF.

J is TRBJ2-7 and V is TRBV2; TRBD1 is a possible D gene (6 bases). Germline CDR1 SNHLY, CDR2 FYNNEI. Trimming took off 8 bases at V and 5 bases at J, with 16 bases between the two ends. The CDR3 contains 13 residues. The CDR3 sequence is CASARQDPHEQYF. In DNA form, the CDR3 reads TGTGCCAGCGCTCGACAGGATCCCCACGAGCAGTACTTC.

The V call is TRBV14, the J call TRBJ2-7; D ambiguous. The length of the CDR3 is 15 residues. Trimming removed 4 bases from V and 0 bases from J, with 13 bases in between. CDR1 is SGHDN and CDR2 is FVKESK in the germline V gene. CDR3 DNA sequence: TGTGCCAGCAGCCGTGACGACACTTTCTCCTACGAGCAGTACTTC. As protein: CASSRDDTFSYEQYF.